This TCR beta chain was sequenced during a study of blood T cell repertoires in COVID-19. Study-level background: The United States, Italy and Spain provided the acute and convalescent COVID-19 samples. T cells, B-cell-depleted T cells, or PBMCs supplied cDNA or gDNA.

The CDR3 spans 14 residues. In germline, CDR1 is SNHLY, CDR2 FYNNEI. J gave up 3 bases and V 7 bases, and 9 bases lay outside the gene matches. Authors' data handling: Using reference gene primer amplification, nucleated cell counts were estimated. Profiled with immunoSEQ multiplex PCR; TCRdb holds only in-frame clones, not every one. V and J calls and clone size are as listed in that table; D and trimming were resolved from the DNA. The table shows roughly 100,000 clones, with around 90% occurring only once. This chain connects TRBV2 to TRBJ2-7; 7 bases agree with TRBD2. The sample taken for sequencing was peripheral blood. The sequence was obtained from a human donor with active COVID-19. The donor label of this sample is uncertain. CDR3 nucleotides: TGTGCCAGCACCTTGGCAGCGGGGAACTACGAGCAGTACTTC. Its protein is CASTLAAGNYEQYF.